This T cell receptor beta chain was sequenced in a study of early T cells in non-severe SARS-CoV-2 infection. A single record per CDR3 protein comes from TCRdb applying MiXCR to the 5' RACE reads. The table includes about 61,000 distinct CDR3 sequences, 10% to 13% detected once. The CDR3 extends over 15 amino acids. Germline assignment: CDR1 DFQATT and CDR2 SNEGSKA (reference sequence). J lost 7 bases, V lost 3 bases, and 13 bases had no gene match. Sequences were obtained from whole blood. The clonotype was recovered from an adult who was a healthcare worker with PCR-confirmed SARS-CoV-2 infection or an uninfected control (not recorded which). This chain links TRBV20-1 with TRBJ2-5; 8 bases fit TRBD1. This chain's CDR3 is CSAREGTGPPGTQYF. As DNA, the CDR3 is TGCAGTGCTAGGGAAGGGACAGGCCCCCCGGGGACCCAGTACTTC.